Below, 5 T cell receptor beta chains from the same sample are listed, as sequenced in a study of cytomegalovirus exposure and HLA in healthy donors. PCR was performed using 60 Vbeta and 13 Jbeta primers. The data were produced by immunoSEQ multiplex PCR, yet TCRdb's version contains in-frame clones alone and is incomplete. The table has 100,000 to 120,000 clones, less than 85% seen once. Sequenced input: PBMCs. These receptors were collected from a man aged 25-45 years in good health and CMV-seropositive.

The rearrangement uses TRBV29-1 and TRBJ2-7; D is perhaps TRBD1 (6 bases). This CDR3 comprises 12 residues. V gave up 4 bases and J gave up 2 bases, with 9 bases separating them. The germline V gene encodes CDR1 SQVTM and CDR2 ANQGSEA. DNA for the CDR3: TGCAGCGTTGCAGGGGCCACCTACGAGCAGTACTTC. This encodes CSVAGATYEQYF.

The table lists this clone with a few counts. The chain joins TRBV28 to TRBJ2-5, with 7 bases lining up with TRBD1. Losses at the gene ends were 3 bases for V and 14 bases for J; bases not matched to a gene: 6. There are 11 residues in the CDR3. CDR1 MDHEN and CDR2 SYDVKM come from the germline V gene. CDR3 loop: CASSFYRDRYF. DNA for the CDR3: TGTGCCAGCAGTTTTTACCGGGACAGATACTTC.

This sequence joins TRBV10-3 and TRBJ1-4, with TRBD1 matching over 8 bases. Germline values: CDR1 ENHRY, CDR2 SYGVKD. After removal of 7 bases from V and 8 bases from J, the junction contained 6 bases not matched to a gene. The CDR3 totals 13 residues. In DNA, the CDR3 is TGTGCCATCACCTCAGGACAGGGCGAAAAACTGTTTTTT. This sequence encodes CAITSGQGEKLFF.

The rearrangement uses TRBV4-1 and TRBJ2-3; D unclear. The CDR3 has 17 residues. Germline V gives CDR1 MGHRA, CDR2 YSYEKL. V was shortened by 4 bases and J by 0 bases, with 17 bases between the two germline ends. CDR3 in amino acids: CASSPPDGSKSTDTQYF. The CDR3 DNA reads as TGCGCCAGCAGCCCGCCCGATGGCTCAAAAAGCACAGATACGCAGTATTTT.

Only a few counts were recorded for this clone. The chain employs TRBV7-9 and TRBJ2-1, with 10 positions matching TRBD1. The V gene's germline CDR1 is SEHNR and CDR2 FQNEAQ (reference sequence). The V and J ends lost 10 bases and 5 bases, in that order; junction bases with no gene match: 5. The CDR3 extends over 13 amino acids. Written as DNA, the CDR3 is TGTGCCATACTAGGACAGGGGGACAATGAGCAGTTCTTC. Its translation is CAILGQGDNEQFF.